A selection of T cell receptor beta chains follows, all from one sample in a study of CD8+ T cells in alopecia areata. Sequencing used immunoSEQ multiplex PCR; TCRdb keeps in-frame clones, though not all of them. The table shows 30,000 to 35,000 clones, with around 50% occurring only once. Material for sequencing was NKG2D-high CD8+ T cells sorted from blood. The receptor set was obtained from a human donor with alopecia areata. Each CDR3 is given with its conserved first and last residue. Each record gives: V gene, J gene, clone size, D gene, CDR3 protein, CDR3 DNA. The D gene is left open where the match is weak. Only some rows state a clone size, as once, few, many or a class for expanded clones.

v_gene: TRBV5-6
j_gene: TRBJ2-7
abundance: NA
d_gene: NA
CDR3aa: CASSLSSGYEQYF
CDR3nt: TGTGCCAGCAGCTTAAGCTCAGGCTACGAGCAGTACTTC

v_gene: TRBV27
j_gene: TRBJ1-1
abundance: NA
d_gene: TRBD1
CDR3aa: CASSATGIRVEEAFF
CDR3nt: TGTGCCAGCAGTGCGACAGGGATTAGGGTCGAGGAAGCTTTCTTT

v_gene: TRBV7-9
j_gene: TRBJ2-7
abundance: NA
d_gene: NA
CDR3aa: CASSLESSYEQYF
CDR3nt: TGTGCCAGCAGCCTCGAGAGCTCCTACGAGCAGTACTTC

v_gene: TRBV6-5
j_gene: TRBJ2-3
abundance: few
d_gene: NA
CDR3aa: CASSFDSTDTQYF
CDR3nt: TGTGCCAGCAGCTTTGACTCCACAGATACGCAGTATTTT

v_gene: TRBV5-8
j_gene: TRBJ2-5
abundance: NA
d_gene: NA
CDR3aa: CASSLGYGEQETQYF
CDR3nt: TGTGCCAGCAGCTTGGGTTACGGAGAACAAGAGACCCAGTACTTC

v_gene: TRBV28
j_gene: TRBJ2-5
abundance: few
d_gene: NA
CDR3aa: CASSPRDQKQETQYF
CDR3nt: TGTGCCAGCAGTCCCCGGGACCAAAAGCAAGAGACCCAGTACTTC

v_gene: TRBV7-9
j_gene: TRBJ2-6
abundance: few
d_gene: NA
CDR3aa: CASSKRESGANVLTF
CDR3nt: TGTGCCAGCAGTAAGAGGGAGTCTGGGGCCAACGTCCTGACTTTC

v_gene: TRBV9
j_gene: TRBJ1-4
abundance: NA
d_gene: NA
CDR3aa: CASSVDREYNEKLFF
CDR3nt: TGTGCCAGCAGCGTAGACAGGGAATATAATGAAAAACTGTTTTTT

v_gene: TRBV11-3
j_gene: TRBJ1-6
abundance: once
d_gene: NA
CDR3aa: CASSLRRQINSPLHF
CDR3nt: TGTGCCAGCAGCTTAAGGAGACAAATTAATTCACCCCTCCACTTT

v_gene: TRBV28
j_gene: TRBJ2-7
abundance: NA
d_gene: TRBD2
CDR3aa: CASRSLADLYEQYF
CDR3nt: TGTGCCAGCAGGTCACTAGCGGACCTCTACGAGCAGTACTTC

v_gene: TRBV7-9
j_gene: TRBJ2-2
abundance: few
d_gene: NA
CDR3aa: CASSLRRGDTGELFF
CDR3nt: TGTGCCAGCAGCTTACGTCGGGGCGACACCGGGGAGCTGTTTTTT

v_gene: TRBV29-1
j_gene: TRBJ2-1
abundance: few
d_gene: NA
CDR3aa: CSVEDQGAGLVF
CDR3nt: TGCAGCGTTGAAGATCAGGGTGCAGGGTTGGTCTTC

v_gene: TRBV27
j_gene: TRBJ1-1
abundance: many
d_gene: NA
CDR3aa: CASSPAAWNTEAFF
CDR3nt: TGTGCCAGCAGCCCGGCGGCCTGGAACACTGAAGCTTTCTTT

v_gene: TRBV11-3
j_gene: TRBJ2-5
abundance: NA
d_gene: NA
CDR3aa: CASSSPTGTVQETQYF
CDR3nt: TGTGCCAGCAGCTCCCCAACGGGTACCGTACAAGAGACCCAGTACTTC

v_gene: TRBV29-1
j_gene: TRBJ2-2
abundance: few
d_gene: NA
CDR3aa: CSALSTGELFF
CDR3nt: TGCAGCGCCCTCTCCACCGGGGAGCTGTTTTTT

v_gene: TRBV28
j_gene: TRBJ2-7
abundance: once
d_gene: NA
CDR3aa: CASSLLRGPNVYEQYF
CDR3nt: TGTGCCAGCAGTTTATTGAGGGGCCCGAACGTATACGAGCAGTACTTC

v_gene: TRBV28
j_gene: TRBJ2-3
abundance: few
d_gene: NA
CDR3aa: CASSTPASTDTQYF
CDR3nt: TGTGCCAGCAGTACTCCAGCGAGCACAGATACGCAGTATTTT

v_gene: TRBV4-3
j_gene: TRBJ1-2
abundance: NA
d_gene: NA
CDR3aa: CASSQVTDAYGYTF
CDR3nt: TGCGCCAGCAGCCAAGTTACAGACGCCTATGGCTACACCTTC

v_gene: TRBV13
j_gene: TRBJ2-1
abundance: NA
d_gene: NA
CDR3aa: CASSLGEGPDPYNEQFF
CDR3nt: TGTGCCAGCAGCTTAGGGGAAGGGCCGGATCCCTACAATGAGCAGTTCTTC

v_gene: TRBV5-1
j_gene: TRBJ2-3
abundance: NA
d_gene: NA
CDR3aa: CASSLLGTSTDTQYF
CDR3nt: TGCGCCAGCAGCTTGCTAGGGACTAGCACAGATACGCAGTATTTT

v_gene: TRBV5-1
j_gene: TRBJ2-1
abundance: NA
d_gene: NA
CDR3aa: CASSLNREQFF
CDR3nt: TGCGCCAGCAGCTTGAATCGTGAGCAGTTCTTC

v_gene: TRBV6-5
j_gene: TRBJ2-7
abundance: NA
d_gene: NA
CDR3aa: CASSYSVGYEQYF
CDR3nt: TGTGCCAGCAGTTACTCAGTCGGTTACGAGCAGTACTTC

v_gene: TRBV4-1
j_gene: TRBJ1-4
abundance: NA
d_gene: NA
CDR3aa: CASSLFHPEGEKLFF
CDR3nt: TGCGCCAGCAGCCTCTTTCATCCCGAGGGTGAAAAACTGTTTTTT

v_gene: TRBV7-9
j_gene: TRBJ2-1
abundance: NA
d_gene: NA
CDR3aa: CASSHRAGAYNEQFF
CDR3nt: TGTGCCAGCAGCCACAGGGCAGGCGCGTACAATGAGCAGTTCTTC

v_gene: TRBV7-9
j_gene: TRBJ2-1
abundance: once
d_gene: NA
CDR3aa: CASSMLGKQFF
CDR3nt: TGTGCCAGCAGCATGCTCGGTAAGCAGTTCTTC

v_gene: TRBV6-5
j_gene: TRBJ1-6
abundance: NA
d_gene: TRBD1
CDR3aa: CASSTGDRGVSPLHF
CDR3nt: TGTGCCAGCAGTACGGGGGACAGGGGCGTCTCACCCCTCCACTTT

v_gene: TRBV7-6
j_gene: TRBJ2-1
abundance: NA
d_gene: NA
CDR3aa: CASSNEGTSRVPYNEQFF
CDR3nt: TGTGCCAGCAGCAATGAGGGCACCTCGAGGGTCCCCTACAATGAGCAGTTCTTC

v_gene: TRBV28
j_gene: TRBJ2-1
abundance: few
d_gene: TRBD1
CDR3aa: CASSYRGYNEQFF
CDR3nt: TGTGCCAGCAGTTACAGGGGCTACAATGAGCAGTTCTTC

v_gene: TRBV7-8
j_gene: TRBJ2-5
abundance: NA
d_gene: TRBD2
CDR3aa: CASSLGPSGGRVYF
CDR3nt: TGTGCCAGCAGCTTAGGTCCTAGCGGGGGTCGGGTGTACTTC

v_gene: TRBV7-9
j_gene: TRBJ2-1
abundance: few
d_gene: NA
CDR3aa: CASSLPLKVDEQFF
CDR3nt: TGTGCCAGCAGCTTACCTCTGAAGGTCGATGAGCAGTTCTTC

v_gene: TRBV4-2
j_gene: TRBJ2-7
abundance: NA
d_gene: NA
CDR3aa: CASSQEMAVTYEQYF
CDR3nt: TGTGCCAGCAGCCAAGAGATGGCCGTAACCTACGAGCAGTACTTC

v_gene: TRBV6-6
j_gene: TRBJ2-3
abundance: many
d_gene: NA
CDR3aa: CASSPGPTQYF
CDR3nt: TGTGCCAGCAGTCCCGGTCCAACGCAGTATTTT

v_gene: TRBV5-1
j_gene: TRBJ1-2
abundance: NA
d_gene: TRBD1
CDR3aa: CASSLEQGALGYTF
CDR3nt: TGCGCCAGCAGCTTGGAACAGGGGGCGTTAGGCTACACCTTC

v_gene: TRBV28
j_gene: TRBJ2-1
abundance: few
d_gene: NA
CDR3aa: CASSLLLPLNEQFF
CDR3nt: TGTGCCAGCAGTTTACTCCTCCCCTTGAATGAGCAGTTCTTC

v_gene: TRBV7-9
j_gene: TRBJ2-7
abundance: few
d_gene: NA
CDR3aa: CASSLARASAGYEQYF
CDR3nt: TGTGCCAGCAGCTTAGCGCGGGCCAGCGCAGGCTACGAGCAGTACTTC

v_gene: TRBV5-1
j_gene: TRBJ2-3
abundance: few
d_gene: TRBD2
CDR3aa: CASSPELAGAPDTQYF
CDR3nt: TGCGCCAGCAGCCCTGAACTAGCGGGGGCACCAGATACGCAGTATTTT

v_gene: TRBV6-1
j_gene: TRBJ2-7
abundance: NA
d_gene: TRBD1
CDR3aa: CASTETGGNPYEQYF
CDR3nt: TGTGCCAGCACCGAAACAGGGGGAAATCCCTACGAGCAGTACTTC

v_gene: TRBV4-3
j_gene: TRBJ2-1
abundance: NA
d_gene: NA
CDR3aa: CASSQLVSSYNEQFF
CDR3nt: TGCGCCAGCAGCCAATTAGTTTCCTCCTACAATGAGCAGTTCTTC

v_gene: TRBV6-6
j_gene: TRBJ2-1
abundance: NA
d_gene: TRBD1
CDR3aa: CASSRSDRVNEQFF
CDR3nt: TGTGCCAGCAGTAGATCGGACAGGGTGAATGAGCAGTTCTTC

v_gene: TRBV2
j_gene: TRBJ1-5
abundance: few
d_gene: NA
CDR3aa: CASSEVGKGSNQPQHF
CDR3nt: TGTGCCAGCAGTGAAGTGGGCAAAGGAAGCAATCAGCCCCAGCATTTT

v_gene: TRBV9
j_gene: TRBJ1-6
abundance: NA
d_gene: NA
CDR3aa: CASSVRSAVSYNSPLHF
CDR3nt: TGTGCCAGCAGCGTACGGTCAGCAGTATCCTATAATTCACCCCTCCACTTT